One and the same sample provided the 21 T cell receptor beta chains below, sequenced in a study of neurological immune-mediated disorders. Via MiXCR, TCRdb re-called the 5' RACE reads, giving one row per CDR3 protein. The table has tens of thousands of distinct CDR3 sequences, about 13% seen once; the top ten hold around 4.5%. The time point: longitudinal time-point 2. The sample taken for sequencing was PBMCs. The receptor source for this set is a female donor with HTLV-1-associated myelopathy (HAM/TSP).

This clonotype came up many times. The chain carries TRBV5-1 and TRBJ2-2, with 11 positions matching TRBD2. The CDR3 runs 17 residues. In germline, CDR1 is SGHRS, CDR2 YFSETQ. J gave up 1 base and V 1 base, and 3 bases lay outside the gene matches. The CDR3 DNA follows: TGCGCCAGCAGCTTGACTAGCGGGGGCATGAACACCGGGGAGCTGTTTTTT. This codes for CASSLTSGGMNTGELFF.

This clonotype was seen ten or more times. The J gene is TRBJ2-7, the V gene TRBV12-3 or TRBV12-4; D remains unclear. The ends were cut back, 4 bases at V and 10 bases at J, with 11 bases in the middle. The CDR3 spans 11 residues. The CDR3 region is CASSSTGSQYF. The CDR3 region has the DNA TGTGCCAGCAGTTCTACCGGGTCTCAGTACTTC.

This clonotype was seen repeatedly, ten times or more. The chain employs TRBV5-1 and TRBJ2-2; possibly TRBD1 for D (6 bases). V lost 3 bases, J lost 5 bases, and 14 bases lay in between. The CDR3 length is 15 residues. CDR1 and CDR2 (germline): SGHRS, YFSETQ. The DNA for the CDR3 is TGCGCCAGCAGCTCAGTATTTACAGGGACCGGGGAGCTGTTTTTT. Translated: CASSSVFTGTGELFF.

This clonotype appeared many times. The chain is built from TRBV5-1 and TRBJ1-1; 7 positions match TRBD1. This CDR3 region has 19 residues. Trimming cost V 0 bases and J 5 bases; bases outside gene matches: 19. Per germline, CDR1 SGHRS and CDR2 YFSETQ. The CDR3 sequence is CASSLGQKTGKLVYTEAFF. DNA of the CDR3: TGCGCCAGCAGCTTGGGCCAAAAGACAGGGAAGTTAGTGTATACTGAAGCTTTCTTT.

This clonotype was observed many times. J is TRBJ1-3 and V is TRBV6-2 or TRBV6-3; D is ambiguous. The CDR3 spans 14 residues. V lost 1 base to trimming and J lost 2 bases, with 6 bases between them. From germline, CDR1 is MNHEY and CDR2 SVGEGT. CDR3 DNA: TGTGCCAGCAGTTACTTTACGCCTGGAAACACCATATATTTT. Translating it yields CASSYFTPGNTIYF.

As for this clonotype: A read error is possible here, since a much larger clone lies one base away. This chain joins TRBV5-6 and TRBJ2-7; D gene ambiguous. Trimming took off 5 bases at V and 7 bases at J, with 13 bases between the two ends. There are 12 residues in the CDR3. Germline V gives CDR1 SGHDT, CDR2 YYEEEE. The CDR3 region has the DNA TGTGCCAGCAGTCTCAACTCTAGGGAGCAGTACTTC. This sequence encodes CASSLNSREQYF.

This clonotype was seen many times. The rearrangement joins TRBV18 to TRBJ2-1; the match to TRBD1 covers 8 bases. V lost 4 bases to trimming and J lost 4 bases; unmatched junction nucleotides: 9. Germline CDR1 and CDR2: KGHSH and LQKENI. This CDR3 spans 16 amino acids. Written as DNA, the CDR3 is TGTGCCAGCTCACTATTCGGGACAGGAGGGTACAATGAGCAGTTCTTC. It codes for CASSLFGTGGYNEQFF.

This clonotype occurred once. The V and J genes are TRBV20-1 and TRBJ2-3; D may match TRBD1 or TRBD2 (5 bases each). The V gene's germline CDR1 is DFQATT and CDR2 SNEGSKA (reference sequence). The CDR3 contains 16 residues. The ends were cut back, 2 bases at V and 4 bases at J, with 19 bases in the middle. CDR3 sequence: CSARPLPGPGADTQYF. The CDR3 DNA follows: TGCAGTGCTAGACCGTTACCGGGACCAGGAGCAGATACGCAGTATTTT.

This clonotype was picked up many times. The CDR3 nucleotides are TGCAGCGTTAAGACAGGGTCCCAAGAGACCCAGTACTTC. It specifies CSVKTGSQETQYF. The chain combines TRBV20-1 with TRBJ2-5; the match to TRBD1 covers 7 bases. The germline gives CDR1 DFQATT, CDR2 SNEGSKA (reference sequence). The CDR3 runs 13 residues.

Ten or more counts support this clonotype. The V call is TRBV7-2, the J call TRBJ2-1; D gene unclear. Germline lookup yields CDR1 SGHTA and CDR2 FQGNSA. The CDR3 runs 14 residues. V was pared by 3 bases and J by 3 bases, with 9 bases between. The CDR3 DNA is TGTGCCAGCAGCTTCTCCCAGAACTACAATGAGCAGTTCTTC. It yields the protein CASSFSQNYNEQFF.

The gene calls are TRBV18 and TRBJ2-5, with 7 bases aligning to TRBD1. The V segment lost 3 bases and the J segment 9 bases; nucleotides outside the gene matches: 13. The germline V gene has CDR1 KGHSH and CDR2 LQKENI. The CDR3 extends over 15 amino acids. The CDR3: CASSPRQGQGKAQYF. CDR3 DNA sequence: TGTGCCAGCTCACCTCGACAGGGTCAGGGGAAGGCCCAGTACTTC.

At least ten counts were recorded for this clonotype. This chain links TRBV4-3 with TRBJ1-2, with a weak D call TRBD1 (5 bases). Germline V gene sequence: CDR1 LGHNA, CDR2 YSLEER. V lost 0 bases and J 8 bases, leaving 10 bases between the germline ends. This CDR3 is built from 13 residues. The CDR3 sequence: CASSQDRVEGYTF. In nucleotides, the CDR3 is TGCGCCAGCAGCCAAGACAGGGTGGAAGGCTACACCTTC.

There are many counts of this clonotype. The chain carries TRBV24-1 and TRBJ2-1; 10 nucleotides line up with TRBD2. Germline assignment: CDR1 KGHDR and CDR2 SFDVKD. There are 16 residues in the CDR3. Germline trimming cut 4 bases from V and 2 bases from J; bases unmatched to any gene: 4. The chain's CDR3 is CATSDPAGGTYNEQFF. The CDR3 DNA sequence: TGTGCCACCAGTGACCCAGCGGGGGGGACCTACAATGAGCAGTTCTTC.

The sample holds a few counts of this clonotype. The chain links TRBV28 to TRBJ2-3; 8 bases fit TRBD2. Germline V CDR1 and CDR2: MDHEN, SYDVKM. CDR3 size: 15 residues. Trimming removed 5 bases from V and 4 bases from J; junction bases left unmatched: 8. The CDR3 DNA reads TGTGCCAGCAGTGACTCCGGACTAGCCTCAGATACGCAGTATTTT. Protein product: CASSDSGLASDTQYF.

The sample holds one count of this clonotype. The genes are TRBV7-6 and TRBJ2-2; 9 bases map to TRBD1. The junction had 13 bases not matched to a gene; V was cut back by 5 bases and J by 0 bases. This CDR3 region has 19 residues. The germline CDR1 and CDR2 sequences are SGHVS and FNYEAQ. CDR3 bases: TGTGCCAGCAGCCTCCGATGGTCCACAGGGGGCCCGAACACCGGGGAGCTGTTTTTT. This codes for CASSLRWSTGGPNTGELFF. Full variable domain (rest looked up from reference TRBV7-6 and TRBJ2-2): GAGVSQSPRYKVTKRGQDVALRCDPISGHVSLYWYRQALGQGPEFLTYFNYEAQQDKSGLPNDRFSAERPEGSISTLTIQRTEQRDSAMYRCASSLRWSTGGPNTGELFFGEGSRLTVL.

This clonotype appeared many times. This chain joins TRBV20-1 and TRBJ2-3, with D tentatively TRBD2 (6 bases). Germline loops: CDR1 DFQATT, CDR2 SNEGSKA (reference sequence). Deletions cut 6 bases from V and 2 bases from J, with 12 bases between. The CDR3 covers 13 residues. The DNA of the CDR3 is TGCAGTGCCCCCGGGACTTTCACAGATACGCAGTATTTT. Translation gives CSAPGTFTDTQYF.

This clonotype appeared many times. This rearrangement joins TRBV30 to TRBJ1-2; TRBD1 matches 9 bases. J lost 7 bases, V lost 4 bases, and 7 bases had no gene match. The CDR3 runs 13 residues. The germline V gene encodes CDR1 GTSNPN and CDR2 SVGIG (reference sequence). CDR3 DNA: TGTGCCTGGAATACAGGGGGCGCGACTGGCTACACCTTC. Translating gives CAWNTGGATGYTF.

This clonotype was seen repeatedly, ten times or more. This chain uses TRBV7-3 with TRBJ2-1, with no clear D. The V gene's germline CDR1 is SGHTA and CDR2 FQGTGA. The CDR3 is made up of 16 amino acids. V gave up 3 bases and J gave up 0 bases, with 12 bases separating them. The chain's CDR3 is CASSFGSASSYNEQFF. The CDR3 DNA sequence: TGTGCCAGCAGCTTCGGATCCGCCTCCTCCTACAATGAGCAGTTCTTC.

This clonotype appeared a few times. The chain has TRBV5-1 and TRBJ2-3; D possibly corresponds to TRBD1 (5 bases). V lost 3 bases and J lost 2, with 10 bases in between. The CDR3 covers 14 residues. CDR1 is SGHRS and CDR2 is YFSETQ in the germline V gene. CDR3 nucleotide sequence: TGCGCCAGCAGCTGGGGCTTCGACACAGATACGCAGTATTTT. Translating gives CASSWGFDTDTQYF.

This clonotype turned up a few times. J is TRBJ2-1 and V is TRBV7-2; 10 nucleotides agree with TRBD1. Trimming took 5 bases from V and 4 from J; bases not matched to a gene: 5. Germline V gene lookup returns CDR1 SGHTA and CDR2 FQGNSA. The CDR3 loop spans 15 amino acids. Written as DNA, the CDR3 is TGTGCCAGCAGCGCCCGGGACAGGGGATACAATGAGCAGTTCTTC. It codes for CASSARDRGYNEQFF.

At least ten counts were recorded for this clonotype. CDR3 sequence reads: CASSLHDSSTDTQYF. The CDR3 region has the DNA TGCGCCAGCAGCCTCCATGACAGTAGCACAGATACGCAGTATTTT. The gene calls are TRBV5-1 and TRBJ2-3, with D possibly being TRBD1 (5 bases). Germline CDR1 reads SGHRS; CDR2 reads YFSETQ. The germline V and J ends were trimmed by 4 bases and 0 bases, with 12 bases remaining between them. This CDR3 has 15 residues.